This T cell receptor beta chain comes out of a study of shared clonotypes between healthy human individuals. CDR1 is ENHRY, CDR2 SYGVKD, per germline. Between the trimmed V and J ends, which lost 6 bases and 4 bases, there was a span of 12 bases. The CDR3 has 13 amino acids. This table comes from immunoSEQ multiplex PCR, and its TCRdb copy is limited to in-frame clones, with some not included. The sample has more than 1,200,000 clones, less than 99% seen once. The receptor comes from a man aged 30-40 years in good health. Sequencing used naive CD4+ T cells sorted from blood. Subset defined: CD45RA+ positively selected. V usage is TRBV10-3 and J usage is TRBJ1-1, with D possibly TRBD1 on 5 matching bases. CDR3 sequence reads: CAIRSREGTEAFF. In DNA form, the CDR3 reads TGTGCCATCAGATCCAGGGAAGGCACTGAAGCTTTCTTT.